Each of the 27 T cell receptor beta chains below was sequenced from the same sample in a study of beta chain features in type 1 diabetes. Study-level points and caveats: Moderate but significant shortening of TCRB CDR3s was recorded in all four CD4+ subsets from Type 1 diabetes patients.

The study reverse transcribed the entire isolated RNA, so it sequenced expressed TCRB transcripts. Here immunoSEQ multiplex PCR was the method, and the copy in TCRdb shows in-frame clones only, minus some. The sample carries about 260,000 clones, 20% recorded once. Their cognate antigens are unknown. The sequenced material came from naive CD4+ T cells from blood. The source is a woman in her thirties or forties with type 1 diabetes.

The chain is built from TRBV7-3 and TRBJ1-5; no reliable D call. The CDR3 loop spans 13 amino acids. V was trimmed by 5 bases and J by 5 bases, leaving 10 bases between them. Germline V gene lookup returns CDR1 SGHTA and CDR2 FQGTGA. This chain's CDR3 is CASSAGAHQPQHF. The CDR3 nucleotides read TGTGCCAGCAGCGCGGGAGCTCATCAGCCCCAGCATTTT.

J is TRBJ2-1 and V is TRBV5-1; 10 bases are a match to TRBD1. The CDR3 is 14 residues long. The trim removed 5 bases at V and 7 bases at J, leaving 6 bases unmatched. CDR1 is SGHRS and CDR2 is YFSETQ in the germline V gene. The CDR3 region is CASRGGTGDNEQFF. DNA of the CDR3: TGCGCCAGCAGGGGGGGGACAGGGGATAATGAGCAGTTCTTC.

This clone was counted a few times. The gene calls are TRBV7-9 and TRBJ2-5, with TRBD2 identical over 14 bases. Losses at the gene ends were 5 bases for V and 5 bases for J; bases not matched to a gene: 10. The germline gives CDR1 SEHNR, CDR2 FQNEAQ (reference sequence). CDR3 size: 17 residues. In nucleotides, the CDR3 is TGTGCCAGCAGCCCGGGACTAGCGGGAGTAGGGCTGGAGACCCAGTACTTC. The encoded protein is CASSPGLAGVGLETQYF.

This clone appeared a few times. V gene TRBV5-4 combines with J gene TRBJ1-1, with D possibly TRBD1 on 6 matching bases. CDR3 size: 13 residues. Between the trimmed V and J ends, which lost 4 bases and 4 bases, there was a span of 11 bases. CDR1 is SGHNT and CDR2 is YYREEE in the germline V gene (reference sequence). CDR3 in DNA: TGTGCCAGCAGCCTACAGGGTAGCACTGAAGCTTTCTTT. Amino acids: CASSLQGSTEAFF.

There are a few counts of this clone. The CDR3 DNA sequence: TGTGCCAGCGCCGGGGGGCTAGGGAATCAGCCCCAGCATTTT. Translation gives CASAGGLGNQPQHF. This chain joins TRBV6-5 and TRBJ1-5, with D perhaps TRBD1 (6 bases). Germline V gene sequence: CDR1 MNHEY, CDR2 SVGAGI. V lost 8 bases, J lost 4 bases, and 15 bases lay in between. The CDR3 spans 14 residues.

This clone has more than one count but fewer than ten. V gene TRBV25-1 combines with J gene TRBJ2-5, with 7 positions matching TRBD2. Germline CDR1 and CDR2: MGHDK and SYGVNS. The CDR3 consists of 14 residues. V dropped 8 bases and J dropped 3; count of bases not matched to a gene: 9. Written as DNA, the CDR3 is TGTGCCAGCGCCTGGGCGGGAGATAAAGAGACCCAGTACTTC. Its translation: CASAWAGDKETQYF.

A few counts support this clone. J is TRBJ1-2 and V is TRBV6-6; 8 bases are shared with TRBD1. The V segment lost 2 bases and the J segment 8 bases; nucleotides outside the gene matches: 7. Germline assignment: CDR1 MNHNY and CDR2 SVGAGI (reference sequence). CDR3 length: 14 residues. DNA for the CDR3: TGTGCCAGCAGTTACCCTGGGACAGGTGAAGGCTACACCTTC. Translation gives CASSYPGTGEGYTF.

This clone was seen a few times. The genes are TRBV4-3 and TRBJ1-2; 7 nucleotides agree with TRBD1. The CDR3 consists of 15 residues. The ends lost 3 bases at V and 2 bases at J; junction bases unmatched: 6. Germline V gives CDR1 LGHNA, CDR2 YSLEER. The CDR3 loop is CASSHDRENNYGYTF. For the CDR3, the DNA is TGCGCCAGCAGCCACGACAGGGAGAACAACTATGGCTACACCTTC.

The chain employs TRBV19 and TRBJ2-5, with 9 positions matching TRBD1. J lost 3 bases, V lost 5 bases, and 1 base had no gene match. There are 13 residues in the CDR3. The germline V gene encodes CDR1 LNHDA and CDR2 SQIVND (reference sequence). The CDR3 region is CASSGQGKETQYF. CDR3 bases: TGTGCCAGTAGTGGACAGGGGAAAGAGACCCAGTACTTC.

This clone was observed a handful of times. The chain joins TRBV6-6 to TRBJ1-3; no reliable D call. Germline loops: CDR1 MNHNY, CDR2 SVGAGI (reference sequence). V gave up 5 bases and J gave up 0 bases, with 11 bases separating them. CDR3 size: 15 residues. In nucleotides, the CDR3 is TGTGCCAGCAGTGGAGGGATTAACTCTGGAAACACCATATATTTT. Its protein product is CASSGGINSGNTIYF.

This chain links TRBV7-2 with TRBJ2-3; D might be TRBD2 (6 bases). The V end was cut by 6 bases, the J end by 7 bases, with 11 bases between. Germline V gene sequence: CDR1 SGHTA, CDR2 FQGNSA. This CDR3 is 12 amino acids long. CDR3 in amino acids: CASSGRRNTQYF. CDR3 coding DNA: TGTGCCAGCAGTGGGAGGAGGAATACGCAGTATTTT.

The genes are TRBV6-6 and TRBJ1-1; D is ambiguous. V was pared by 6 bases and J by 1 base, with 9 bases between. This CDR3 contains 13 residues. Per the germline V gene, CDR1 is MNHNY and CDR2 is SVGAGI (reference sequence). The CDR3: CASSFNRNTEAFF. The CDR3 DNA sequence: TGTGCCAGCAGCTTCAACAGGAACACTGAAGCTTTCTTT.

This chain's CDR3 is CASSQHRAVSYGYTF. DNA of the CDR3: TGTGCCAGCAGTCAACACAGGGCCGTTAGCTATGGCTACACCTTC. The chain joins TRBV28 to TRBJ1-2, with a possible D match to TRBD1 (6 bases). The germline V gene encodes CDR1 MDHEN and CDR2 SYDVKM. The CDR3 spans 15 residues. Trimming took off 5 bases at V and 4 bases at J, with 17 bases between the two ends.

This clone was picked up a small number of times. This chain connects TRBV29-1 to TRBJ1-1; a possible D gene is TRBD1 (6 bases). The CDR3 is 15 residues long. Germline V gene sequence: CDR1 SQVTM, CDR2 ANQGSEA. Trimming left V 7 bases short and J 4 bases short, with 22 bases between. In DNA, the CDR3 is TGCAGCGCCGGAAACAGGGTAGACGTGGGCACTGAAGCTTTCTTT. As protein: CSAGNRVDVGTEAFF.

This clone was seen only a few times. The chain uses TRBV5-4 and TRBJ2-2; 9 bases align to TRBD1. With 4 bases clipped from V and 6 bases from J, the junction kept 4 bases outside the gene matches. CDR1 and CDR2 from the germline V gene are SGHNT and YYREEE (reference sequence). This CDR3 spans 14 amino acids. CDR3 residues: CASSLRQGAGELFF. CDR3 DNA sequence: TGTGCCAGCAGCCTACGACAGGGGGCCGGGGAGCTGTTTTTT.

The sample holds a few counts of this clone. The chain uses TRBV4-1 and TRBJ1-1, with D perhaps TRBD1 (5 bases). The V gene's germline CDR1 is MGHRA and CDR2 YSYEKL. This CDR3 has 16 residues. V lost 0 bases and J 0 bases, leaving 11 bases between the germline ends. DNA for the CDR3: TGCGCCAGCAGCCAAGAAGGACAAGGCTTGAACACTGAAGCTTTCTTT. It encodes CASSQEGQGLNTEAFF.

This clone turned up a few times. The chain recombines TRBV7-9 with TRBJ1-1, with 7 bases aligning to TRBD1. Germline V lookup: CDR1 SEHNR, CDR2 FQNEAQ (reference sequence). The CDR3 loop spans 15 amino acids. With V trimmed by 3 bases and J by 4 bases, 8 bases remained unmatched. The chain's CDR3 is CASSFTQGGVTEAFF. CDR3 DNA sequence: TGTGCCAGCAGCTTTACTCAGGGGGGAGTCACTGAAGCTTTCTTT.

This clone came up a few times. The chain joins TRBV7-9 to TRBJ1-2; no clear D. CDR3 length: 15 amino acids. CDR1 and CDR2 (germline): SEHNR, FQNEAQ (reference sequence). The ends were cut back, 1 base at V and 4 bases at J, with 13 bases in the middle. The CDR3 region is CASSLGTAGGYGYTF. DNA for the CDR3: TGTGCCAGCAGCTTAGGAACGGCGGGAGGCTATGGCTACACCTTC.

This clone has just a few counts. J is TRBJ1-5 and V is TRBV5-4; D gene ambiguous. Looked up from germline, CDR1 is SGHNT and CDR2 is YYREEE (reference sequence). Trimming cost V 2 bases and J 0 bases, with 9 bases left between them. The CDR3 consists of 15 residues. CDR3 residues: CASSFGINSNQPQHF. The CDR3 DNA sequence: TGTGCCAGCAGCTTCGGGATCAATAGCAATCAGCCCCAGCATTTT.

The chain has TRBV4-3 and TRBJ1-4; 7 positions agree with TRBD1. The CDR3 covers 17 residues. V was clipped by 0 bases and J by 2 bases; unmatched bases: 6. Germline CDR1 is LGHNA and CDR2 is YSLEER. The CDR3: CASSQDRTGGTNEKLFF. The DNA of the CDR3 is TGCGCCAGCAGCCAAGATCGGACAGGCGGGACTAATGAAAAACTGTTTTTT.

This clone was found a few times. The genes are TRBV20-1 and TRBJ2-4, with a possible D match to TRBD2 (5 bases). Between the trimmed V and J ends, which lost 5 bases and 10 bases, there was a span of 12 bases. The CDR3 length is 11 residues. The germline CDR1 and CDR2 sequences are DFQATT and SNEGSKA (reference sequence). The CDR3 loop is CSARPSGIQYF. In nucleotides, the CDR3 is TGCAGTGCTCGGCCCTCGGGGATTCAGTACTTC.

The chain carries TRBV5-6 and TRBJ1-1; maybe TRBD1 (6 bases). The CDR3 totals 17 residues. The germline V and J ends were trimmed by 4 bases and 1 base, with 20 bases remaining between them. The germline V gene has CDR1 SGHDT and CDR2 YYEEEE. This chain's CDR3 is CASSQYGTRKGNTEAFF. In DNA form, the CDR3 reads TGTGCCAGCAGCCAGTATGGGACACGAAAGGGGAACACTGAAGCTTTCTTT.

This clone was recorded a few times. V and J are TRBV30 and TRBJ2-7; possible D gene TRBD2, 6 bases. Trimming shortened V by 1 base and J by 2 bases, and 15 bases separated the two germline ends. The CDR3 sequence is 15 residues long. CDR1 GTSNPN and CDR2 SVGIG come from the germline V gene (reference sequence). In DNA form, the CDR3 reads TGTGCCTGGAGTGGGGGGGACTCGCTTCCCTACGAGCAGTACTTC. It encodes CAWSGGDSLPYEQYF.

The rearrangement joins TRBV2 to TRBJ2-1, with D hard to call. V lost 4 bases to trimming and J lost 0 bases, with 7 bases between them. The CDR3 spans 14 residues. Germline loops: CDR1 SNHLY, CDR2 FYNNEI. The CDR3 here is CASSAVVSYNEQFF. CDR3 DNA: TGTGCCAGCAGTGCGGTAGTCTCCTACAATGAGCAGTTCTTC.

V gene TRBV18 combines with J gene TRBJ2-5; TRBD2 might be the D (6 bases). This CDR3 spans 15 amino acids. V shed 2 bases and J shed 2 bases, with 12 bases lying between them. CDR1 and CDR2 from the germline V gene are KGHSH and LQKENI. CDR3 loop: CASSPGGSGQETQYF. The CDR3 bases are TGTGCCAGCTCACCAGGGGGTAGCGGACAAGAGACCCAGTACTTC.

Only a few counts were recorded for this clone. The same CDR3 is also encoded by other DNA sequences in this sample. V and J are TRBV29-1 and TRBJ2-7, with D possibly TRBD1 on 5 matching bases. Germline lookup yields CDR1 SQVTM and CDR2 ANQGSEA. Trimming stripped 6 bases from V and 1 base from J, with 10 bases between. This CDR3 contains 12 residues. CDR3 bases: TGCAGCGTCGGACACCGTTCCTACGAGCAGTACTTC. Translated, it gives CSVGHRSYEQYF.

The CDR3 loop is CATSRDPRPGEQYF. In DNA form, the CDR3 reads TGTGCCACCAGCAGAGATCCTCGGCCGGGCGAGCAGTACTTC. The rearrangement joins TRBV15 to TRBJ2-7; no reliable D call. CDR3 length: 14 amino acids. Deletions cut 0 bases from V and 6 bases from J, with 12 bases between. Germline loops: CDR1 LNHNV, CDR2 YYDKDF (reference sequence).